This T cell receptor (beta chain) was sequenced during a study of cytomegalovirus exposure and HLA in healthy donors (TCRdb year 2017). General notes on the study: An earlier analysis of roughly 610 of the donors reported about 280 Gb of sequence data and 117 million unique TCR beta sequences obtained from roughly 170 million T cells. An early release covering just under 650 HLA-typed donors comprised about 300 gigabases of sequencing data and tens of millions of unique TCR sequences. Among the roughly 400 genotyped donors, about 83% belonged to the genetic ancestry cluster associated with self-reported Caucasian donors. The study aimed to test whether signatures of past pathogen exposure could be identified by cataloging public T cell receptors. The T cell repertoires of roughly 660 subjects were profiled by immunosequencing and related to cytomegalovirus serostatus. Besides the first cohort of about 730 subjects, a separate validation cohort made up of 120 or so different subjects was used. To predict cytomegalovirus infection status, the study combined high-throughput TCR immunosequencing, statistical association of individual TCRs with disease status, and machine learning. In a later analysis, previously published TCR beta repertoires from 670 or so donors were re-analyzed and high-resolution HLA genotyping was added so that TCR occurrence patterns could be studied. Rather than drawing on any new phenotypic data, the later analysis identified candidate immune exposures from TCR beta sequences and the way those sequences occurred across donors. In an earlier analysis of 500 to 650 of the donors, high-throughput TCR beta sequencing was used to judge whether each TCR beta V gene segment behaved as functional or pseudogenic. Alongside the repertoire data, information on donor age, sex, ethnicity and CMV serostatus was compiled. A later genetic analysis used genome-wide SNP genotypes for 398 of the 666 donors, treating that subset as a discovery cohort. Every discovery cohort repertoire had been produced on one sequencing platform. Class I and class II HLA loci were covered by the typing at four-digit resolution. The number of typed donors differed by locus: about 620-640 for A, B, C, DRB1 and DQB1; approximately 540 for DQA1; approximately 600 for DPA1; and around 450 for DPB1. Four or five DR-DQ haplotypes were handled as single units for association and clustering because linkage in the cohort was strong. Among a few hundred genotyped donors of the cohort, an average of around 240,000 unique TCR beta nucleotide sequences were sequenced per donor, roughly a sixth of them non-productive.

The cohort consisted of 600 to 750 healthy bone marrow donors. All cohort members were sampled while nominally healthy, although unrecorded immune exposures were likely present. The donor tested CMV seropositive, placing the donor among the 289 seropositive members of the cohort. A peripheral blood sample was provided by each donor, and peripheral blood mononuclear cells were used for TCR beta sequencing. The Qiagen DNeasy Blood Extraction Kit was used to extract genomic DNA from the blood cell samples. Study-wide findings and limitations: V-gene and J-gene trimming of TCR beta chains was associated with a missense DCLRE1C variant in a later genetic analysis, and the association was replicated in an independent cohort. Roughly uniform sequencing depth across donors was assumed in presence/absence analyses, although this assumption may not hold. In a later genetic analysis, fewer N-insertions in productive TCRs were reported among donors in an Asian-associated ancestry cluster than the roughly 700-donor mean. In a later analysis, the rate of TCR association differed among HLA loci, with DRB1 alleles having the most associated TCRs and HLA-C alleles having the fewest. Several of the top co-occurrence clusters appeared to be linked to parvovirus B19, influenza, CMV and Epstein-Barr virus, according to a later analysis. In the study, approximately 160 TCR beta chains were listed as associated with cytomegalovirus. The only immune exposure information available for the cohort was CMV serostatus. It was suggested by the authors that the approach could potentially be generalized to other disease states and immunological phenotypes. The cohort was sequenced for TCR beta chains only, and without alpha or paired-chain data the features that could be detected were limited. Because counts were too low, roughly 16 rarely observed V segments, including chromosome 9 orphons, were excluded from the earlier analysis of under 650 of the donors. A further reported finding was that TCR beta sequences accurately predicted the HLA-A and HLA-B alleles for most subjects in the first cohort. In an earlier analysis of approximately 600 of the donors, most TCR beta V segments were observed in productive rearrangements about 87% or about 30% of the time, broadly matching IMGT annotations. When HLA alleles, especially DR and DQ, strongly co-occurred, TCR associations were difficult to assign to individual alleles. The classifier was reported to diagnose cytomegalovirus status with high specificity and sensitivity in both the original and validation cohorts. A later analysis associated 16,951 TCR beta sequences with specific HLA alleles at a false discovery rate of 0.05. Across donors, most TCR sequences were observed very rarely, whereas some public TCRs were present in many individuals. In a later analysis, HLA-associated TCR beta chains were found to be more clonally expanded and to have lower generation probabilities than equally common non-associated chains. Some IMGT-functional V segments, including TRBV6-2 and TRBV6-3, could not be distinguished by the 87-base-pair reads and were therefore excluded. HLA typing was unavailable for some donors at each locus, so association tests used only the typed subset. In vitro tests confirmed that a few of the cytomegalovirus-associated TCR beta chains recognize cytomegalovirus antigens. According to a later analysis, most CMV-associated TCR beta chains appeared to be HLA-restricted, and the HLA associations seemed to be driven largely by CMV exposure. Linkage disequilibrium might explain the correlated functional status among segregating V segments, but an unknown experimental factor could not be excluded. A group of highly shared sequence variants was considered likely to be a technical artifact of the sequencing pipeline.

With respect to this clone: The antigen it binds to is not known. Base qualities are not provided; no much larger clone lies one nucleotide away.

Spanning cysteine to phenylalanine, the CDR3 consists of 15 amino acids. Of the read, only the CDR3 DNA is kept; its 45 bases are in frame from base 1. V is reduced by 0 bases and J by 4 bases, leaving a spacing of 13 bases between them. The germline V gene supplies CDR1 SGDLS and CDR2 YYNGEE. The library relied on the immunoSEQ multiplex PCR assay. For the multiplex PCR, a mixture combining 60 forward primers for TCR Vbeta segments and 13 reverse primers for TCR Jbeta segments was used. A multiplex PCR assay on genomic DNA amplified the CDR3 region of rearranged TCR beta genes. The Illumina HiSeq System was used to sequence the amplified TCR beta libraries as 87-base-pair reads. As for the original processing: Across the 700 or so repertoires, a later analysis counted tens of millions of unique TCR beta chains, approximately 12 million of which were shared by at least two donors. A nearest-neighbor algorithm error-corrected the raw reads and collapsed the reads into unique sequences, merging closely related sequences to remove PCR and sequencing errors. Alignment of CDR3 sequences to IMGT reference sequences was used to assign V, D and J gene segments. For a sequence to be retained, a match of at least six nucleotides to both a V gene segment and a J gene segment was required. Rearrangements were classified as productive when the CDR3 lacked stop codons and remained in frame with V and J, and all other rearrangements were classified as non-productive. Following IMGT convention, CDR3 was defined as the stretch from the second conserved V-encoded cysteine to the conserved J-encoded phenylalanine. The earlier analysis of about 610 of the donors excluded any sequence lacking an unambiguous match to a single V gene segment. An earlier analysis of just under 600 of the donors called V segments functional above 56.7% productive rearrangements and segregating when the between-donor standard deviation exceeded 5%. A statistical classification framework was developed to diagnose cytomegalovirus status using the catalog of TCR beta chain sequences. In a later analysis, V and J genes were assigned by comparing TCR nucleotide sequences against IMGT/GENE-DB human TR gene sequences. A later analysis assigned CDR3 sequences and most-parsimonious VDJ recombination scenarios with the TCRdist pipeline. In a later analysis, each TCR beta chain was defined by its CDR3 amino acid sequence together with its V-gene family, and reads without a unique V-gene family were excluded. A later analysis removed 550 to 700 highly shared, low-generation-probability nucleotide sequences to deal with suspected cross-contamination and a sequencing artifact. In a later analysis, a clonal expansion index for each public chain was calculated from normalized within-repertoire ranks of inferred template counts. A later analysis computed generation probabilities with a VDJ recombination model fitted to out-of-frame rearrangements, and checked the results against IGoR. In a later analysis, TCR-TCR, TCR-HLA and TCR-CMV co-occurrence was scored with hypergeometric tests, and a repertoire-size bias correction was applied to TCR pairs. In a later analysis, false discovery rates were estimated by permuting HLA or CMV assignments 20 times. A later analysis grouped co-occurring TCRs with DBSCAN, adding TCRdist sequence similarity when clustering within HLA-allele-positive subsets. Repertoires with fewer than 30,000 or more than 120,000 public chains, plus five repertoires with anomalous nucleotide sharing, were excluded from co-occurrence clustering. The clones in this table, taken by TCRdb from immuneACCESS, are in-frame only. Not every clone is retained; where verified, under half of the shortfall comes from an unresolved V gene, and the cause of the rest is unknown. V, J and clone size are those of that table, while D and trimming were read from the DNA. The sample has 150,000 or so clones on record, 65% to 85% of them singletons. The ten largest make up 7% of the sample.

The clonotype originates from a woman aged 40 to 49 in good health and CMV-seropositive. Material for sequencing was PBMCs. The chain was built from TRBV9 and TRBJ1-1; the D gene is perhaps TRBD1, on 5 matching bases. The CDR3 here reads CASSVEMGGGTEAFF. The nucleotides are TGTGCCAGCAGCGTAGAGATGGGGGGTGGCACTGAAGCTTTCTTT.